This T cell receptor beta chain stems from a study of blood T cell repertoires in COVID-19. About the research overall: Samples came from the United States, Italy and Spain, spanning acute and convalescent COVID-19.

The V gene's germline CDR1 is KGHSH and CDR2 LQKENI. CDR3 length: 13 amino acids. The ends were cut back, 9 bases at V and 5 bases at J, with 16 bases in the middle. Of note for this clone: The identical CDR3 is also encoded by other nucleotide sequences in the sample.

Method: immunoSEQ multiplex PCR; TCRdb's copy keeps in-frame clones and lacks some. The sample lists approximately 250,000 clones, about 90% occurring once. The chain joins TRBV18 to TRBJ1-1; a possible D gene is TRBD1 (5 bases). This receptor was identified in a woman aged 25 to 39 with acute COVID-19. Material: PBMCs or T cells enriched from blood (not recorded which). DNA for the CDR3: TGTGCCAGTTCGCAGGGATCTGGGACTGAAGCTTTCTTT. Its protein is CASSQGSGTEAFF.